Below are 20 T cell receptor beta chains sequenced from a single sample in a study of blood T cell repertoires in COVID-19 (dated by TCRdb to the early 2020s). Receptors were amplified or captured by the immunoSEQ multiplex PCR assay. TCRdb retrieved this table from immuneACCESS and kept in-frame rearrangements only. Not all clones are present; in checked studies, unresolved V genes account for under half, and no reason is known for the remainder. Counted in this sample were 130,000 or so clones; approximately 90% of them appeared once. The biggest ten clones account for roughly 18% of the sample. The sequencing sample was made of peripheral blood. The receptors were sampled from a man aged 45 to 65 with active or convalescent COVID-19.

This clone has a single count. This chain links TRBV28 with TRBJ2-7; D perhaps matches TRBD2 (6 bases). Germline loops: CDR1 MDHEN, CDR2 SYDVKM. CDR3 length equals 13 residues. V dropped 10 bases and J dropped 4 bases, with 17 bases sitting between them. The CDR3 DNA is TGTGCCATCCTCGTGGGGGGTTTTTACGAGCAGTACTTC. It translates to CAILVGGFYEQYF.

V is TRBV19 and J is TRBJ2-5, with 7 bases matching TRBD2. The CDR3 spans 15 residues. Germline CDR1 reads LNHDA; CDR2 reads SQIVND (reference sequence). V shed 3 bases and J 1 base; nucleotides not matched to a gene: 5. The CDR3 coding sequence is TGTGCCAGTAGTATGCGAAGGACTAGCCAAGAGACCCAGTACTTC. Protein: CASSMRRTSQETQYF.

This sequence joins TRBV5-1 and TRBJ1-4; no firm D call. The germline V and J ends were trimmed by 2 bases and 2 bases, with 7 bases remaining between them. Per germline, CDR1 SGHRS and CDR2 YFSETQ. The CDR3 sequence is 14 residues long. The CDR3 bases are TGCGCCAGCAGCTTTGAGGGCACTAATGAAAAACTGTTTTTT. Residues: CASSFEGTNEKLFF.

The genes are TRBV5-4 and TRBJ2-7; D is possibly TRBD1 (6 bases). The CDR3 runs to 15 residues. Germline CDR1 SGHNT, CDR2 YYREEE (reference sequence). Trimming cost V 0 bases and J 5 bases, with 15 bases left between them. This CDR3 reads CASSLVGGRTDEQYF. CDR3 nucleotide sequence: TGTGCCAGCAGCTTGGTTGGGGGCCGAACGGACGAGCAGTACTTC.

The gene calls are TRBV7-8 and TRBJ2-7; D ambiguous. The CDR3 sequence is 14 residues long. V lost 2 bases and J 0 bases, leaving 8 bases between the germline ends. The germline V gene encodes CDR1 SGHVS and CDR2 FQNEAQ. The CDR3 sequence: CASSLIAASYEQYF. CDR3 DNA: TGTGCCAGCAGCTTAATAGCAGCCTCCTACGAGCAGTACTTC.

As DNA, the CDR3 is TGTGCCAGCAGCCGGGACAGGGGAGCTGGAAACACCATATATTTT. Amino acids: CASSRDRGAGNTIYF. This chain connects TRBV6-5 to TRBJ1-3, with TRBD1 identical over 10 bases. This CDR3 has 15 amino acids. Germline V CDR1 and CDR2: MNHEY, SVGAGI. Germline trimming cut 6 bases from V and 2 bases from J; bases unmatched to any gene: 4.

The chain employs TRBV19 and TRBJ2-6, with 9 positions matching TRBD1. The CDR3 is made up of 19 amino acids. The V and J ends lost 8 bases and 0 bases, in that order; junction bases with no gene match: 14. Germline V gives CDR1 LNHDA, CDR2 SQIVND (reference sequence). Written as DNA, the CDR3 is TGTGCCAGTGGGCGAGGGACAGGGAGGTTTGGCTCTGGGGCCAACGTCCTGACTTTC. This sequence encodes CASGRGTGRFGSGANVLTF.

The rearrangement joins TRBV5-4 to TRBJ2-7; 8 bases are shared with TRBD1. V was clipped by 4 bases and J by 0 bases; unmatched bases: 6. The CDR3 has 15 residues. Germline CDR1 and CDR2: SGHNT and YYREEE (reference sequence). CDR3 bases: TGTGCCAGCAGCGCTCTGACAGGGGCCTCCTACGAGCAGTACTTC. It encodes CASSALTGASYEQYF.

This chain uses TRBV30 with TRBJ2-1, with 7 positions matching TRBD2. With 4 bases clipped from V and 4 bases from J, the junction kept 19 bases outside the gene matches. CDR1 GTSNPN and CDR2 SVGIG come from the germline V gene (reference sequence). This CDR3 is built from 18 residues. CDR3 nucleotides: TGTGCCTGGACCAAATGGGGGGACTACCCAGTGTCTTACAATGAGCAGTTCTTC. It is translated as CAWTKWGDYPVSYNEQFF. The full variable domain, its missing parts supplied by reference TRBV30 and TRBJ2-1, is SQTIHQWPATLVQPVGSPLSLECTVEGTSNPNLYWYRQAAGRGLQLLFYSVGIGQISSEVPQNLSASRPQDRQFILSSKKLLLSDSGFYLCAWTKWGDYPVSYNEQFFGPGTRLTVL.

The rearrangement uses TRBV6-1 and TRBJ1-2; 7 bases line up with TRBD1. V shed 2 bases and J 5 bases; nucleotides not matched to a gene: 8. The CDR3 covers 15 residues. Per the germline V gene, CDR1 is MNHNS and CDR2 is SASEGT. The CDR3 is CASSERGQSRYGYTF. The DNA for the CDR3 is TGTGCCAGCAGTGAAAGGGGACAGTCAAGGTATGGCTACACCTTC.

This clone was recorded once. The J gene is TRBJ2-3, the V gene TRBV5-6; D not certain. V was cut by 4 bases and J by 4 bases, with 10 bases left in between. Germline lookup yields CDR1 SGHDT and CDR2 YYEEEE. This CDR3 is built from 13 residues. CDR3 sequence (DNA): TGTGCCAGCAGCGGCAATCTGGCAGATACGCAGTATTTT. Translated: CASSGNLADTQYF.

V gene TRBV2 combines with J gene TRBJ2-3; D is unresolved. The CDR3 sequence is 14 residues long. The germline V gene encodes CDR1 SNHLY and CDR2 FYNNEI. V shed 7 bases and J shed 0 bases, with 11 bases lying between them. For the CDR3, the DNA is TGTGCCAGCAAAGTCGCGGTAAGCACAGATACGCAGTATTTT. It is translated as CASKVAVSTDTQYF. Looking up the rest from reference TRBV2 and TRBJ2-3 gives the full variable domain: EPEVTQTPSHQVTQMGQEVILRCVPISNHLYFYWYRQILGQKVEFLVSFYNNEISEKSEIFDDQFSVERPDGSNFTLKIRSTKLEDSAMYFCASKVAVSTDTQYFGPGTRLTVL.

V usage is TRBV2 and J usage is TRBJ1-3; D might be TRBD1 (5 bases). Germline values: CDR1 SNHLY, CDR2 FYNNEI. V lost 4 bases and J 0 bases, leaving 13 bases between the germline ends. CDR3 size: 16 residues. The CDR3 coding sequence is TGTGCCAGCAGTGTGAGACAGCCTAACTCTGGAAACACCATATATTTT. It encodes CASSVRQPNSGNTIYF.

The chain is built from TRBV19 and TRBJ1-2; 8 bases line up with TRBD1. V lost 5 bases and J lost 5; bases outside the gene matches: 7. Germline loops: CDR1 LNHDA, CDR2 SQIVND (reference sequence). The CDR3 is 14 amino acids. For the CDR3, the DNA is TGTGCCAGTAGTGTTGACAGGGGCGTTTATGGCTACACCTTC. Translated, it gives CASSVDRGVYGYTF.

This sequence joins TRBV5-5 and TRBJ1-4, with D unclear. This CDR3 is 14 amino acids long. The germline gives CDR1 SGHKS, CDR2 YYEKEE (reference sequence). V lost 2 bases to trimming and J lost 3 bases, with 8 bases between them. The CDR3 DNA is TGTGCCAGCAGCTTTCGGGTCTCTAATGAAAAACTGTTTTTT. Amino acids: CASSFRVSNEKLFF.

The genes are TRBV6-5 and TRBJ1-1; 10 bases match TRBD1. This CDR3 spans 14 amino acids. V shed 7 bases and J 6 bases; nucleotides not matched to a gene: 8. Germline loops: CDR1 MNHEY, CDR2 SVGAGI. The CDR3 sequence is CASKKDRGSAEAFF. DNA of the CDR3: TGTGCCAGCAAAAAGGACAGGGGGTCCGCTGAAGCTTTCTTT.

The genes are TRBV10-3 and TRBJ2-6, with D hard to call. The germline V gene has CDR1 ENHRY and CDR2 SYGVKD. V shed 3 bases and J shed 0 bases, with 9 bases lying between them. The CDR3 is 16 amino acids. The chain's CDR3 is CAISDPPHSGANVLTF. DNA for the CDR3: TGTGCCATCAGTGACCCACCACACTCTGGGGCCAACGTCCTGACTTTC.

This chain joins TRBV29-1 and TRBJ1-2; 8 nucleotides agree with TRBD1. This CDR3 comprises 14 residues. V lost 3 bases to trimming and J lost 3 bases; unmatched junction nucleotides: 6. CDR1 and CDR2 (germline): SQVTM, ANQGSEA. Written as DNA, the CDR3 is TGCAGCGTTGATCTCCAGGGGGCCGACTATGGCTACACCTTC. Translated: CSVDLQGADYGYTF.

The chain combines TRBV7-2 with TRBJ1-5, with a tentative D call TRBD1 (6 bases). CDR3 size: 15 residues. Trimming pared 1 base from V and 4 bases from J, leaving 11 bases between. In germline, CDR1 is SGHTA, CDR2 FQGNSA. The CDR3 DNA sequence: TGTGCCAGCAGCTTAGGTCAGGGGCGAAATCAGCCCCAGCATTTT. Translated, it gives CASSLGQGRNQPQHF. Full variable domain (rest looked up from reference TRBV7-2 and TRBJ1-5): GAGVSQSPSNKVTEKGKDVELRCDPISGHTALYWYRQSLGQGLEFLIYFQGNSAPDKSGLPSDRFSAERTGGSVSTLTIQRTQQEDSAVYLCASSLGQGRNQPQHFGDGTRLSIL.

CDR3: CASSTNRPVRNTEAFF. The CDR3 region has the DNA TGTGCCAGCAGCACCAACCGTCCTGTGAGGAACACTGAAGCTTTCTTT. This chain connects TRBV13 to TRBJ1-1, with D unresolved. Trimming pared 5 bases from V and 1 base from J, leaving 17 bases between. Germline V gives CDR1 PRHDT, CDR2 FYEKMQ (reference sequence). The CDR3 consists of 16 residues.